This record looks at one TCR beta chain sequence and its context. The antigen remains unidentified. This sample is part of a study of cytomegalovirus exposure and HLA in healthy donors. Sequencing was performed with immunoSEQ multiplex PCR; in TCRdb, only in-frame clones are kept and a portion is missing. The sample carries about 110,000 clones, roughly 86% recorded once. Study conclusions and caveats: Cytomegalovirus status, reportedly, was diagnosed with high specificity and sensitivity by the classifier. A few chains linked to CMV were shown in vitro to be specific for CMV antigens. Rare TCR sequences predominated, though certain public TCRs were found in many donors. It was about 180 TCR beta chains that were listed as cytomegalovirus-associated.

The specimen sequenced was PBMCs. The receptor was isolated from a woman under 30 in good health and CMV-seronegative.

The CDR3 loop reads CASSQSPPPATGEQYF. The CDR3 bases are TGCGCCAGCAGCCAGAGTCCCCCGCCTGCGACTGGCGAGCAGTACTTC. This chain joins TRBV4-3 and TRBJ2-7; D not certain. CDR1 is LGHNA and CDR2 is YSLEER in the germline V gene. V was pared by 3 bases and J by 6 bases, with 21 bases between. CDR3 length equals 16 residues.